This T cell receptor (beta chain) was identified in a study of human T cells and chemical hapten exposure. Trimming shortened V by 7 bases and J by 0 bases, and 12 bases separated the two germline ends. Germline CDR1 SQVTM, CDR2 ANQGSEA. The CDR3 has 13 amino acids. This clonotype was detected ten times or more. Documented time point: healthy volunteer bleed at 2 weeks. Total RNA was isolated from whole blood that had not been fractionated. TCRdb called the RACE reads again in MiXCR, with one record for every CDR3 protein. There are roughly 30,000 distinct CDR3 sequences in the sample; 7% to 8.5% occur only once, and 9% to 10% lies in the top ten.

This rearrangement joins TRBV29-1 to TRBJ1-1; maybe TRBD1 (6 bases). The sequenced sample was whole blood. The TCR originated in a human donor in good health. Some clones in this sample may be carry-over from other donors' samples. The CDR3 reads CSARQDMNTEAFF. The CDR3 DNA reads TGCAGCGCCCGACAGGACATGAACACTGAAGCTTTCTTT. Combining the CDR3 with reference TRBV29-1 and TRBJ1-1 gives the whole variable domain SAVISQKPSRDICQRGTSLTIQCQVDSQVTMMFWYRQQPGQSLTLIATANQGSEATYESGFVIDKFPISRPNLTFSTLTVSNMSPEDSSIYLCSARQDMNTEAFFGQGTRLTVV.